In its sample, the clone carrying this T cell receptor beta chain was seen a few times. Germline lookup yields CDR1 SGHDT and CDR2 YYEEEE. The CDR3 consists of 16 residues. The trim removed 4 bases at V and 10 bases at J, leaving 12 bases unmatched. Each CDR3 protein gets one entry after TCRdb re-called the 5' RACE reads with MiXCR. Of about 730,000 distinct CDR3 sequences listed, around 20% are singletons. These data come from a study of identical twins. The same sample was also studied in work on T cells expressing NK-cell markers. From that paper: The TCR beta repertoires originated in sorted CD3+CD56+NKG2C+, CD3+CD56+NKG2C- and CD3+CD56-NKG2C+ T cells.

The chain has TRBV5-6 and TRBJ1-6; 9 positions match TRBD1. The receptor was isolated from a woman between 18 and 29 years old in good health. The sample comprised PBMCs. The CDR3 spells CASSRPGQGGESPLHF. The CDR3 DNA reads as TGTGCCAGCAGCCGCCCGGGACAGGGTGGAGAGTCACCCCTCCACTTT. The entire variable domain, with the rest obtained from reference TRBV5-6 and TRBJ1-6, is as follows: DAGVTQSPTHLIKTRGQQVTLRCSPKSGHDTVSWYQQALGQGPQFIFQYYEEEERQRGNFPDRFSGHQFPNYSSELNVNALLLGDSALYLCASSRPGQGGESPLHFGNGTRLTVT.